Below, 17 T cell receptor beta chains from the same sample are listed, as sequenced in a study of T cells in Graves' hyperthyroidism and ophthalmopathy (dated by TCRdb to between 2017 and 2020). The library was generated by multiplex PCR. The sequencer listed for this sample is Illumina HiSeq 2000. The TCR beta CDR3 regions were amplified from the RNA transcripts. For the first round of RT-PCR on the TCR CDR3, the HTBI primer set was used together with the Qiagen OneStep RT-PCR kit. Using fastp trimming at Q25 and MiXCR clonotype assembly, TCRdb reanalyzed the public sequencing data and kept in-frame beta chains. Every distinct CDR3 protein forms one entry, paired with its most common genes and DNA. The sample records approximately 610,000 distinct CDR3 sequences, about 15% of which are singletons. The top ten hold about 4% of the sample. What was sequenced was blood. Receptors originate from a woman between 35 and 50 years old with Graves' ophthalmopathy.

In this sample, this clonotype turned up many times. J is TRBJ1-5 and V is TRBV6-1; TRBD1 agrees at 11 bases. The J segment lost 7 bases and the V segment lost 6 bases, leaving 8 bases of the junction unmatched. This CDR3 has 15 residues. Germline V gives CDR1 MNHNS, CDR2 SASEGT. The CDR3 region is CASRSDRGPAQPQHF. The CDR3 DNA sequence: TGTGCCAGCAGATCGGACAGGGGGCCTGCCCAGCCCCAGCATTTT.

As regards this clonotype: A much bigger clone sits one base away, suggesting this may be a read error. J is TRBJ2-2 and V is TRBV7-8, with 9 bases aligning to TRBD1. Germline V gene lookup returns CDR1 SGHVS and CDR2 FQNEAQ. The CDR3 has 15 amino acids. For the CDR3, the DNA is TGTGCCAGCAGCCCCGGGACAGGGAAGACCGGGGAGCTGATTTTT. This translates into CASSPGTGKTGELIF. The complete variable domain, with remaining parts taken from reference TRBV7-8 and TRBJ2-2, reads GAGVSQSPRYKVAKRGQDVALRCDPISGHVSLFWYQQALGQGPEFLTYFQNEAQLDKSGLPSDRFFAERPEGSVSTLKIQRTQQEDSAVYLCASSPGTGKTGELIFGEGSRLTVL.

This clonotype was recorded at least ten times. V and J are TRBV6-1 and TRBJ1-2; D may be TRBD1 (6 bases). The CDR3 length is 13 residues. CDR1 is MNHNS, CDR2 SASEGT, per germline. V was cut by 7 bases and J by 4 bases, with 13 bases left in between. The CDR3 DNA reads TGTGCCAGCACCCCCGCACAGGGCTATGGCTACACCTTC. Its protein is CASTPAQGYGYTF.

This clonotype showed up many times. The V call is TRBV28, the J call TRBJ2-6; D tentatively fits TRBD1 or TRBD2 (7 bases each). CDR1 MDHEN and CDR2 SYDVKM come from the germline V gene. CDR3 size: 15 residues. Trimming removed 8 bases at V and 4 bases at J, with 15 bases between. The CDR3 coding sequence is TGTGCCAGCCAGGGGGGGGCTGAAGGGGCCAACGTCCTGACTTTC. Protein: CASQGGAEGANVLTF.

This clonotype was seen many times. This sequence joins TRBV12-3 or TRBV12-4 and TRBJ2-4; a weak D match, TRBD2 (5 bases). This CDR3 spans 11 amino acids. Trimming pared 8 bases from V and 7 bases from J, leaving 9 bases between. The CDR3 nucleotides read TGTGCCAGCGGGAGTGGGAACATTCAGTACTTC. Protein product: CASGSGNIQYF.

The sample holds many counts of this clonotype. CDR3 amino acids: CASSLLSGGTGELFF. The CDR3 DNA is TGTGCCAGCAGTTTATTGTCAGGGGGGACCGGGGAGCTGTTTTTT. The chain recombines TRBV12-3 or TRBV12-4 with TRBJ2-2; D is perhaps TRBD1 (7 bases). V lost 2 bases and J lost 5, with 12 bases in between. The CDR3 has 15 amino acids.

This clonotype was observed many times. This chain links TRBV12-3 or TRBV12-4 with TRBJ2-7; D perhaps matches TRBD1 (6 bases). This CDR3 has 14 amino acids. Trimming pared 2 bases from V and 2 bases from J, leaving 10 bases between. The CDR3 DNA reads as TGTGCCAGCAGTTTATACAGGGAGACCTACGAGCAGTACTTC. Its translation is CASSLYRETYEQYF.

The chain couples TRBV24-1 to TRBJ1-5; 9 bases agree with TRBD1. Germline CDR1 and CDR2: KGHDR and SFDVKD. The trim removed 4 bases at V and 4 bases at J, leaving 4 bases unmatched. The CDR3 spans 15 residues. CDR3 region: CATSDAGQGNQPQHF. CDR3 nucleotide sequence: TGTGCCACCAGTGACGCGGGACAGGGTAATCAGCCCCAGCATTTT.

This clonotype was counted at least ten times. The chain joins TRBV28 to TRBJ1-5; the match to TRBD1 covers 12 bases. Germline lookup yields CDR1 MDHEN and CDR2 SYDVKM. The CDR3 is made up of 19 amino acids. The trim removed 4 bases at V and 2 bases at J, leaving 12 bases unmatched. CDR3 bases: TGTGCCAGCAGTTGGGGGACAGGGGGCCCGAAGATCCGCAATCAGCCCCAGCATTTT. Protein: CASSWGTGGPKIRNQPQHF.

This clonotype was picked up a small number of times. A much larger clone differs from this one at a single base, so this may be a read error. CDR3 in DNA: TGTGCCACCACGAGACAGGGATCTGGCTCCTACGGGCAGTACTTC. Protein product: CATTRQGSGSYGQYF. The chain uses TRBV10-3 and TRBJ2-7; 7 nucleotides line up with TRBD1. This CDR3 is built from 15 residues. CDR1 ENHRY and CDR2 SYGVKD come from the germline V gene.

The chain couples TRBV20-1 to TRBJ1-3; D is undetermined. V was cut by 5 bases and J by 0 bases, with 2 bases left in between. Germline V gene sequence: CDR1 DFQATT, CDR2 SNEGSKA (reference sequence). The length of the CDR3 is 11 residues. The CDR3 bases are TGCAGTGCTGGCTCTGGAAACACCATATATTTT. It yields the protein CSAGSGNTIYF.

CDR3 residues: CASSLRASGGTYEQYF. The CDR3 DNA reads as TGTGCCAGCAGCTTACGGGCTAGCGGGGGAACCTACGAGCAGTACTTC. The V and J genes are TRBV5-5 and TRBJ2-7, with 10 bases fitting TRBD2. Looked up from germline, CDR1 is SGHKS and CDR2 is YYEKEE (reference sequence). The CDR3 runs to 16 residues. The ends lost 2 bases at V and 2 bases at J; junction bases unmatched: 7.

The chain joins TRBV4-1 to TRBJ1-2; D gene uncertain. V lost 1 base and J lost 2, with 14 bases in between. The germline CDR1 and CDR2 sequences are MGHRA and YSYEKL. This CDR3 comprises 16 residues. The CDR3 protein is CASSQGLVIFNYGYTF. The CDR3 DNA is TGCGCCAGCAGCCAAGGATTGGTTATTTTCAACTATGGCTACACCTTC.

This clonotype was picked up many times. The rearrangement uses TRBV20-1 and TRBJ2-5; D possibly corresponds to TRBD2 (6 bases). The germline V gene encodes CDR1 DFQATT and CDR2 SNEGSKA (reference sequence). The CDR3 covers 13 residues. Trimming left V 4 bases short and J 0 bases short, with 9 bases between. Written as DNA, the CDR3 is TGCAGTGCTATAGTAGCGGACCAAGAGACCCAGTACTTC. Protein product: CSAIVADQETQYF.

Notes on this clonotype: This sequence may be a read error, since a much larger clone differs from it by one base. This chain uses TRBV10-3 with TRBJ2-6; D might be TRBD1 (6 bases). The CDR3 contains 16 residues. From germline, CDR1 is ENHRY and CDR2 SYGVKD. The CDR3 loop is CATVQGAKAGANALTF. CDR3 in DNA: TGTGCCACCGTACAGGGAGCAAAGGCTGGGGCCAACGCCCTGACTTTC.

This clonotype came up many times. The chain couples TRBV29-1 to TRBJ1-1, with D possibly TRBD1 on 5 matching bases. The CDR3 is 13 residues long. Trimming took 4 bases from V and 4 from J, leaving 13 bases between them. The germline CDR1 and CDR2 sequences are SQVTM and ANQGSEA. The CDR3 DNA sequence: TGCAGCGTTGGGGACCGCGCGGGCACTGAAGCTTTCTTT. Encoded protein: CSVGDRAGTEAFF.

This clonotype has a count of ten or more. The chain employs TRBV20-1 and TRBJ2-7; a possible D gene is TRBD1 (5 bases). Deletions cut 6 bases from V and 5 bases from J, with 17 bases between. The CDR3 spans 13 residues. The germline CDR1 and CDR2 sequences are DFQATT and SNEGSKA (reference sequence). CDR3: CSAPRQGEDEQYF. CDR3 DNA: TGCAGTGCCCCCAGGCAGGGTGAGGACGAGCAGTACTTC.